The rows below give T cell receptor beta chains drawn from one sample of a study of OX40 agonist ivuxolimab in advanced cancers. Repertoires were generated with immunoSEQ multiplex PCR, while TCRdb's copy carries only in-frame clones and drops some. The data show around 61,000 clones, 84% seen once. Here the sequenced sample was CD4+ or CD8+ T cells sorted from blood, taken in a trial of the OX40 agonist ivuxolimab. These receptors all stem from an adult with an advanced solid tumor such as melanoma, head and neck, liver or kidney cancer. Each CDR3 is given with its conserved first and last residue. Some rows have no size entry. The others give once, few or many, or a class for an expanded clone.

j_call: TRBJ2-1
v_call: TRBV11-2
clone_size: .
cdr3_aa: CASSPGRERTNEQFF

j_call: TRBJ2-3
v_call: TRBV6-1
clone_size: once
cdr3_aa: CASSEAGWRLTDTQYF

j_call: TRBJ2-5
v_call: TRBV19
clone_size: once
cdr3_aa: CASSKDRGQETQYF

j_call: TRBJ2-7
v_call: TRBV5-1
clone_size: .
cdr3_aa: CASSGGTGGLISYEQYF

j_call: TRBJ2-5
v_call: TRBV7-6
clone_size: once
cdr3_aa: CASSLALAGKKLQETQYF

j_call: TRBJ1-5
v_call: TRBV29-1
clone_size: .
cdr3_aa: CSVGFADGNQPQHF

j_call: TRBJ2-1
v_call: TRBV5-4
clone_size: .
cdr3_aa: CASSSPPGGPKNEQFF

j_call: TRBJ2-5
v_call: TRBV7-6
clone_size: .
cdr3_aa: CASSFPGLAGGETQYF

j_call: TRBJ1-6
v_call: TRBV27
clone_size: few
cdr3_aa: CASTAGTANSPLHF

j_call: TRBJ2-1
v_call: TRBV18
clone_size: once
cdr3_aa: CASSPPGLGASEQFF

j_call: TRBJ2-3
v_call: TRBV19
clone_size: few
cdr3_aa: CASSVTGGSTDTQYF

j_call: TRBJ1-3
v_call: TRBV27
clone_size: .
cdr3_aa: CASSRTGGSAGNTIYF

j_call: TRBJ1-2
v_call: TRBV11-2
clone_size: .
cdr3_aa: CASSPGVGYGYTF

j_call: TRBJ1-5
v_call: TRBV27
clone_size: .
cdr3_aa: CASSLRGTYSNQPQHF

j_call: TRBJ2-7
v_call: TRBV2
clone_size: .
cdr3_aa: CASRSEYEQYF

j_call: TRBJ1-4
v_call: TRBV20-1
clone_size: .
cdr3_aa: CSTDLNEKLFF

j_call: TRBJ2-1
v_call: TRBV5-1
clone_size: .
cdr3_aa: CASSLRGDYNEQFF

j_call: TRBJ2-3
v_call: TRBV2
clone_size: .
cdr3_aa: CASTPLAGGFDTQYF

j_call: TRBJ2-1
v_call: TRBV6-6
clone_size: .
cdr3_aa: CASVSGGYEQFF

j_call: TRBJ2-2
v_call: TRBV5-4
clone_size: .
cdr3_aa: CASSLWGGGELFF

j_call: TRBJ2-2
v_call: TRBV5-1
clone_size: .
cdr3_aa: CASSIETNTGELFF

j_call: TRBJ2-2
v_call: TRBV5-4
clone_size: .
cdr3_aa: CASSRGTAGGNTGELFF

j_call: TRBJ2-1
v_call: TRBV15
clone_size: .
cdr3_aa: CATRGGPGSRSYNEQFF

j_call: TRBJ1-3
v_call: TRBV7-6
clone_size: .
cdr3_aa: CASSLQASGNTIYF

j_call: TRBJ1-6
v_call: TRBV4-3
clone_size: .
cdr3_aa: CASSQDILGGSYNSPLHF

j_call: TRBJ2-7
v_call: TRBV28
clone_size: .
cdr3_aa: CASSPEAYEQYF

j_call: TRBJ2-2
v_call: TRBV7-3
clone_size: .
cdr3_aa: CASSLNSGQDTGELFF

j_call: TRBJ2-3
v_call: TRBV11-3
clone_size: .
cdr3_aa: CASSLGGDRGTDTQYF

j_call: TRBJ1-4
v_call: TRBV29-1
clone_size: once
cdr3_aa: CSVRHRGTNEKLFF

j_call: TRBJ2-1
v_call: TRBV5-4
clone_size: .
cdr3_aa: CASSLDISGHNEQFF

j_call: TRBJ2-3
v_call: TRBV7-8
clone_size: .
cdr3_aa: CASSPEGLATDTQYF

j_call: TRBJ1-1
v_call: TRBV30
clone_size: .
cdr3_aa: CAWSGLTGFSTEAFF

j_call: TRBJ1-3
v_call: TRBV6-5
clone_size: .
cdr3_aa: CASSYSKVSGNTIYF

j_call: TRBJ2-5
v_call: TRBV7-2
clone_size: .
cdr3_aa: CASSSPGLATETQYF

j_call: TRBJ2-1
v_call: TRBV11-3
clone_size: .
cdr3_aa: CASRLPTSSDNEQFF

j_call: TRBJ2-5
v_call: TRBV5-1
clone_size: .
cdr3_aa: CASSFGLVETQYF

j_call: TRBJ2-1
v_call: TRBV6-5
clone_size: .
cdr3_aa: CASKPGLAYNEQFF

j_call: TRBJ1-1
v_call: TRBV27
clone_size: .
cdr3_aa: CASSQRQGAVEAFF

j_call: TRBJ2-6
v_call: TRBV18
clone_size: .
cdr3_aa: CASSCILDIYKSGQRLTF

j_call: TRBJ2-5
v_call: TRBV9
clone_size: .
cdr3_aa: CASSVGVAGTETQYF

j_call: TRBJ2-2
v_call: TRBV19
clone_size: .
cdr3_aa: CASRVQGAGELFF

j_call: TRBJ2-5
v_call: TRBV4-1
clone_size: .
cdr3_aa: CASSHKSGARETQYF

j_call: TRBJ1-1
v_call: TRBV28
clone_size: .
cdr3_aa: CASTPQGMNTEAFF

j_call: TRBJ2-3
v_call: TRBV27
clone_size: .
cdr3_aa: CASSLGLQGWTDTQYF

j_call: TRBJ1-2
v_call: TRBV2
clone_size: .
cdr3_aa: CASSPFNYGYTF

j_call: TRBJ2-1
v_call: TRBV7-3
clone_size: .
cdr3_aa: CASSLGGGGLSYNEQFF

j_call: TRBJ1-2
v_call: TRBV30
clone_size: .
cdr3_aa: CAWTRLQGIGGYTF

j_call: TRBJ2-5
v_call: TRBV7-6
clone_size: .
cdr3_aa: CASSLMGQGPETQYF

j_call: TRBJ2-5
v_call: TRBV7-9
clone_size: .
cdr3_aa: CASSPGGGGQETQYF

j_call: TRBJ1-5
v_call: TRBV6-1
clone_size: .
cdr3_aa: CASSEHYSSNQPQHF

j_call: TRBJ2-1
v_call: TRBV7-9
clone_size: .
cdr3_aa: CASSLAPNKGDNEQFF

j_call: TRBJ1-2
v_call: TRBV5-5
clone_size: medium-sized
cdr3_aa: CASSWGGRDYGYTF

j_call: TRBJ2-1
v_call: TRBV7-3
clone_size: .
cdr3_aa: CASSFSSGRAVNEQFF

j_call: TRBJ2-2
v_call: TRBV6-4
clone_size: .
cdr3_aa: CASSDRLAGDIGELFF

j_call: TRBJ1-1
v_call: TRBV7-9
clone_size: .
cdr3_aa: CASSFYSGGTNTEAFF

j_call: TRBJ2-7
v_call: TRBV4-1
clone_size: .
cdr3_aa: CASSRLLYGQGYEQYF

j_call: TRBJ2-7
v_call: TRBV25-1
clone_size: once
cdr3_aa: CASSEWGLAGDSYEQYF

j_call: TRBJ2-7
v_call: TRBV5-5
clone_size: .
cdr3_aa: CASSRGQGEGEQYF

j_call: TRBJ2-3
v_call: TRBV5-1
clone_size: .
cdr3_aa: CASSFESTDTQYF